This entry lists 21 T cell receptor beta chains sequenced from one sample in a study of T-cell reconstitution after alpha-beta-depleted transplantation in children. Unique molecular identifiers featured in how the TCRbeta library was prepared. One entry per CDR3 protein, called by TCRdb with MiXCR from the PCR reads. The sample includes approximately 300,000 distinct CDR3 sequences, 9.5% to 13% of them seen just once. Material: PBMCs, obtained before TCRalphabeta/CD19-depleted stem cell transplant. Receptor source: a boy younger than two with acute myeloid leukemia, due to receive a stem cell transplant.

This clonotype was seen ten or more times. V usage is TRBV5-1 and J usage is TRBJ1-2; maybe TRBD1 (5 bases). Trimming left V 1 base short and J 2 bases short, with 18 bases between. From germline, CDR1 is SGHRS and CDR2 YFSETQ. This CDR3 has 17 residues. The CDR3 region is CASSLLSVLGVNYGYTF. The CDR3 bases are TGCGCCAGCAGCTTGTTATCCGTTTTGGGGGTGAACTATGGCTACACCTTC.

The V gene is TRBV28, the J gene TRBJ2-2, with D uncertain. CDR3 size: 15 residues. CDR1 and CDR2 (germline): MDHEN, SYDVKM. Trimming shortened V by 5 bases and J by 5 bases, and 15 bases separated the two germline ends. The CDR3, as DNA: TGTGCCAGCAGTATGACACCTTTGGGAACCGGGGAGCTGTTTTTT. As protein: CASSMTPLGTGELFF. Together with reference TRBV28 and TRBJ2-2, the CDR3 gives the full variable domain: DVKVTQSSRYLVKRTGEKVFLECVQDMDHENMFWYRQDPGLGLRLIYFSYDVKMKEKGDIPEGYSVSREKKERFSLILESASTNQTSMYLCASSMTPLGTGELFFGEGSRLTVL.

This clonotype was counted ten times or more. The V call is TRBV14, the J call TRBJ1-1, with TRBD1 as a possible D gene (5 bases). Per the germline V gene, CDR1 is SGHDN and CDR2 is FVKESK. This CDR3 region has 13 residues. The V end lost 6 bases, the J end lost 5 bases, and 13 bases lay between the germline ends. The CDR3 nucleotides are TGTGCCAGCAGGAGAACAGGACGGACTGAAGCTTTCTTT. Translation: CASRRTGRTEAFF.

This clonotype occurred many times. The rearrangement joins TRBV28 to TRBJ1-6; D is unresolved. Trimming removed 6 bases from V and 9 bases from J, with 15 bases in between. This CDR3 has 14 amino acids. CDR1 and CDR2 (germline): MDHEN, SYDVKM. The DNA for the CDR3 is TGTGCCAGCAGCGATCTTCCGGGGTTTTCACCCCTCCACTTT. Translating gives CASSDLPGFSPLHF.

This clonotype was seen a handful of times. This chain links TRBV18 with TRBJ2-7; TRBD1 agrees at 10 bases. The CDR3 length is 15 residues. The germline gives CDR1 KGHSH, CDR2 LQKENI. V dropped 3 bases and J dropped 3; count of bases not matched to a gene: 5. CDR3 protein: CASSPPGQGIYEQYF. CDR3 DNA: TGTGCCAGCTCACCTCCGGGACAGGGGATCTACGAGCAGTACTTC.

On this clonotype itself: A read error may explain this, as a much larger clone is one base away. This chain joins TRBV5-1 and TRBJ2-7, with 13 bases identical to TRBD2. The CDR3 consists of 15 residues. CDR1 and CDR2 from the germline V gene are SGHRS and YFSETQ. The CDR3 protein is CASSTGLAGPYERYF. CDR3 coding DNA: TGCGCCAGCAGCACGGGACTAGCGGGACCCTACGAGCGGTACTTC.

This clonotype was observed at least ten times. The chain joins TRBV14 to TRBJ2-3; D is uncertain. The V gene lost 4 bases and the J gene lost 1 base, with 12 bases spanning the gap. CDR3 size: 15 residues. Germline V gene sequence: CDR1 SGHDN, CDR2 FVKESK. The CDR3 bases are TGTGCCAGCAGCCCTACAGAGTCAGGCACAGATACGCAGTATTTT. This sequence encodes CASSPTESGTDTQYF.

Ten or more counts support this clonotype. CDR3 region: CASSFRTGTNTIYF. The CDR3 DNA reads TGTGCCAGCAGCTTTCGGACAGGGACGAACACCATATATTTT. This chain links TRBV7-9 with TRBJ1-3; 8 bases fit TRBD1. Germline-derived CDR1 and CDR2 are SEHNR and FQNEAQ (reference sequence). The length of the CDR3 is 14 residues. Losses at the gene ends were 3 bases for V and 7 bases for J; bases not matched to a gene: 5.

This clonotype has a count of ten or more. This chain links TRBV5-1 with TRBJ1-5; D uncertain. This CDR3 is 13 amino acids long. V was clipped by 3 bases and J by 4 bases, with 8 bases between them. Germline assignment: CDR1 SGHRS and CDR2 YFSETQ. In nucleotides, the CDR3 is TGCGCCAGCAGCTCGGGGATGAATCAGCCCCAGCATTTT. Translating it yields CASSSGMNQPQHF.

The sample holds many counts of this clonotype. V usage is TRBV7-9 and J usage is TRBJ2-7; 7 bases agree with TRBD2. Trimming took 4 bases from V and 5 from J; bases not matched to a gene: 8. CDR1 and CDR2 (germline): SEHNR, FQNEAQ (reference sequence). The CDR3 sequence is 14 residues long. CDR3 nucleotides: TGTGCCAGCAGCTACCCGGGGAGGGACCACGAGCAGTACTTC. It codes for CASSYPGRDHEQYF.

This clonotype came up many times. The rearrangement uses TRBV20-1 and TRBJ2-3; TRBD2 aligns across 9 bases. V gave up 0 bases and J gave up 6 bases; unmatched junction bases: 4. The germline CDR1 and CDR2 sequences are DFQATT and SNEGSKA (reference sequence). The CDR3 runs to 14 residues. The CDR3 bases are TGCAGTGCTAGAGATGGCGCGGGAGGGGATACGCAGTATTTT. Amino acids: CSARDGAGGDTQYF.

This clonotype has only a few counts. The V gene is TRBV24-1, the J gene TRBJ2-2; 9 bases match TRBD2. CDR3 length equals 15 residues. CDR1 KGHDR and CDR2 SFDVKD come from the germline V gene. Unmatched junction bases numbered 5, after V lost 6 bases and J lost 4 bases. The CDR3 sequence: CATSFPAGGTGELFF. In DNA form, the CDR3 reads TGTGCCACCAGTTTTCCAGCGGGGGGCACCGGGGAGCTGTTTTTT.

At least ten counts were recorded for this clonotype. J is TRBJ1-5 and V is TRBV12-3 or TRBV12-4; D unresolved. This CDR3 comprises 13 residues. V was pared by 4 bases and J by 4 bases, with 8 bases between. This CDR3 reads CASSSTVNQPQHF. The DNA of the CDR3 is TGTGCCAGCAGTTCCACTGTTAATCAGCCCCAGCATTTT.

The gene calls are TRBV6-5 and TRBJ1-6, with 8 bases that match TRBD1. The V and J ends lost 2 bases and 10 bases, in that order; junction bases with no gene match: 10. CDR1 MNHEY and CDR2 SVGAGI come from the germline V gene. The CDR3 has 16 amino acids. CDR3 in amino acids: CASSYAPGGPRSPLHF. The DNA of the CDR3 is TGTGCCAGCAGTTACGCCCCAGGGGGCCCAAGGTCACCCCTCCACTTT.

The table lists this clonotype with many counts. The V gene is TRBV12-3 or TRBV12-4, the J gene TRBJ2-5, with TRBD2 matching 8 bases. The CDR3 contains 14 residues. J was trimmed by 4 bases and V by 0 bases; bases with no gene match: 1. CDR3 protein: CASSLAAGGETQYF. DNA of the CDR3: TGTGCCAGCAGTTTAGCGGCGGGAGGAGAGACCCAGTACTTC.

This clonotype has a handful of counts. The V call is TRBV12-3 or TRBV12-4, the J call TRBJ2-3, with D maybe TRBD1 (5 bases). The V and J ends lost 3 bases and 6 bases respectively, with 16 bases between them. The CDR3 consists of 15 residues. The CDR3 nucleotides read TGTGCCAGCAGTTTCCTCACAGGCCAGCTTGATACGCAGTATTTT. Translation: CASSFLTGQLDTQYF.

A note on this clonotype: A much bigger clone sits one base away, suggesting this may be a read error. The chain links TRBV6-1 to TRBJ2-3, with 9 bases aligning to TRBD1. CDR3 length equals 16 residues. Germline V gene sequence: CDR1 MNHNS, CDR2 SASEGT. V trimming: 6 bases; J trimming: 1 base; junction bases outside the gene matches: 8. The CDR3 loop is CASSVDTGGGTDTQYF. The CDR3 DNA reads TGTGCCAGCAGCGTCGATACAGGGGGCGGCACAGATACGCAGTATTTT.

This clonotype has ten or more counts. The chain recombines TRBV7-9 with TRBJ2-7; D may be TRBD1 (6 bases). This CDR3 comprises 11 residues. Germline V gene lookup returns CDR1 SEHNR and CDR2 FQNEAQ (reference sequence). V gave up 1 base and J gave up 11 bases, with 9 bases separating them. CDR3 sequence reads: CASSLGEGEYF. CDR3 sequence (DNA): TGTGCCAGCAGCTTAGGTGAGGGGGAGTACTTC.

At least ten counts were recorded for this clonotype. This rearrangement joins TRBV4-1 to TRBJ2-1; a possible D gene is TRBD2 (6 bases). The V gene lost 4 bases and the J gene lost 5 bases, with 12 bases spanning the gap. Per germline, CDR1 MGHRA and CDR2 YSYEKL. CDR3 length: 14 amino acids. The CDR3, as DNA: TGCGCCAGCAGCCTGTTAGCGGCTGACAATGAGCAGTTCTTC. The encoded protein is CASSLLAADNEQFF.

This clonotype has ten or more counts. The chain employs TRBV9 and TRBJ2-1, with TRBD2 matching over 10 bases. CDR3 length equals 13 residues. V dropped 1 base and J dropped 12; count of bases not matched to a gene: 4. Germline V gene data show CDR1 as SGDLS and CDR2 as YYNGEE. CDR3 nucleotide sequence: TGTGCCAGCAGCGTAAAGGTAGCGGGAGGGCAGTTCTTC. Its translation: CASSVKVAGGQFF.

Regarding this clonotype: Just one base apart from a much larger clone, this may be a read error. The V call is TRBV11-2, the J call TRBJ2-2, with D unclear. V gave up 5 bases and J gave up 1 base, with 14 bases separating them. Germline CDR1 and CDR2: SGHAT and FQNNGV. The CDR3 extends over 16 amino acids. This CDR3 reads CASSIYGERNTGELFF. The CDR3 bases are TGTGCCAGCAGCATTTATGGAGAGCGGAACACCGGGGAGCTGTTTTTT.